Given below is one T cell receptor (beta chain) in context. The antigen remains undetermined. V lost 3 bases, J lost 5 bases, and 3 bases stayed unmatched. The CDR3 runs to 13 residues. Per germline, CDR1 SGDLS and CDR2 YYNGEE. The sample is drawn from a study of regulatory T cells in long-lasting Graves disease. As for the study in general: Newly diagnosed Graves' patients took antithyroid drugs under 3 months.

The study, taken as a whole, reports: Comparison showed that persistent patients shared more public clonotypes (roughly 2,700) than new patients (approximately 870). Investigators studied peripheral blood only, not thyroid tissue.

Time point specified: newly diagnosed GD, antithyroid drugs for less than 3 months. Following extraction of RNA from PBMCs, that RNA was used to make the TCR library. According to the study, TCR beta libraries were built with iRepertoire HTBI primers and CDR3-region Arm-PCR. MiXCR, run by TCRdb on the multiplex PCR reads, gives a single entry per CDR3 protein. This table holds 500,000 or so distinct CDR3 sequences, 14% found once. The sample was also linked to a second study, of T cells in Graves' hyperthyroidism and ophthalmopathy.

The clonotype was recovered from a woman in her forties or fifties with Graves disease. This sample comprised peripheral blood mononuclear cells (PBMCs), obtained at new diagnosis, from a patient treated with antithyroid drugs. This rearrangement joins TRBV9 to TRBJ1-2; 8 nucleotides line up with TRBD1. The CDR3 region has the DNA TGTGCCAGCAGCGCAGGGGGCGGTTATGGCTACACCTTC. This encodes CASSAGGGYGYTF. Based on the CDR3 plus reference TRBV9 and TRBJ1-2, the full variable domain is DSGVTQTPKHLITATGQRVTLRCSPRSGDLSVYWYQQSLDQGLQFLIQYYNGEERAKGNILERFSAQQFPDLHSELNLSSLELGDSALYFCASSAGGGYGYTFGSGTRLTVV.